The 27 T cell receptor beta chains listed next were all sequenced from one sample in a study of T cell responses to AZD1222 COVID-19 vaccine. Profiled with immunoSEQ multiplex PCR; TCRdb holds only in-frame clones, not every one. The sample lists 100,000 to 130,000 clones, around nine tenths occurring once. The sequencing used peripheral blood, collected on day 0 of MenACWY control vaccination. The receptors derive from an adult in good health.

The chain carries TRBV5-1 and TRBJ2-2; D is uncertain. Germline V gene lookup returns CDR1 SGHRS and CDR2 YFSETQ. V was trimmed by 0 bases and J by 4 bases, leaving 4 bases between them. The CDR3 consists of 13 residues. DNA of the CDR3: TGCGCCAGCAGCTTGGGGGGCACCGGGGAGCTGTTTTTT. Its protein is CASSLGGTGELFF.

The V call is TRBV5-6, the J call TRBJ2-3, with D possibly matching TRBD1 (5 bases). Germline loops: CDR1 SGHDT, CDR2 YYEEEE. This CDR3 is built from 13 residues. V was shortened by 4 bases and J by 4 bases, with 10 bases between the two germline ends. In DNA form, the CDR3 reads TGTGCCAGCAGCGGGGCGCCCGCAGATACGCAGTATTTT. This sequence encodes CASSGAPADTQYF.

The chain uses TRBV10-2 and TRBJ1-6; perhaps TRBD1 as D (6 bases). The CDR3 spans 15 residues. Germline V lookup: CDR1 WSHSY, CDR2 SAAADI. Trimming pared 5 bases from V and 9 bases from J, leaving 17 bases between. The CDR3 bases are TGCGCCAGCAGTATTTTACAGGGTAACGGTTCACCCCTCCACTTT. It yields the protein CASSILQGNGSPLHF.

The V call is TRBV7-9, the J call TRBJ2-7; 8 bases align to TRBD2. The CDR3 loop spans 14 amino acids. CDR1 is SEHNR and CDR2 is FQNEAQ in the germline V gene (reference sequence). The V gene end was trimmed by 3 bases and the J gene end by 1 base; junction bases not matched to a gene: 2. DNA for the CDR3: TGTGCCAGCAGCTTTAGCGGGGCGTCCTACGAGCAGTACTTC. Translating gives CASSFSGASYEQYF.

This chain uses TRBV6-1 with TRBJ1-6; D possibly corresponds to TRBD1 (5 bases). The CDR3 sequence is 15 residues long. V lost 2 bases to trimming and J lost 9 bases, with 14 bases between them. The germline V gene encodes CDR1 MNHNS and CDR2 SASEGT. The CDR3 DNA follows: TGTGCCAGCAGTGAATCCCCAGGGCTGGGTTCACCCCTCCACTTT. Translation: CASSESPGLGSPLHF.

The genes are TRBV3-1 (or the pseudogene TRBV3-2) and TRBJ2-7; no reliable D call. V was shortened by 5 bases and J by 6 bases, with 14 bases between the two germline ends. Per germline, CDR1 LGHDT and CDR2 YNNKEL (reference sequence). This CDR3 contains 13 residues. The CDR3 bases are TGTGCCAGCAGCACCCAGACCTTGGGCGAGCAGTACTTC. It specifies CASSTQTLGEQYF.

The chain couples TRBV5-1 to TRBJ2-6, with D possibly TRBD2 on 7 matching bases. CDR1 and CDR2 (germline): SGHRS, YFSETQ. Trimming cost V 4 bases and J 6 bases, with 14 bases left between them. The CDR3 spans 15 residues. CDR3 DNA: TGCGCCAGCAGCCCGGAAGGGGGGGTGGCCAACGTCCTGACTTTC. Its protein product is CASSPEGGVANVLTF.

V and J are TRBV5-1 and TRBJ1-4, with D perhaps matching TRBD1 (5 bases). The CDR3 extends over 15 amino acids. The ends were cut back, 0 bases at V and 5 bases at J, with 11 bases in the middle. Germline assignment: CDR1 SGHRS and CDR2 YFSETQ. In nucleotides, the CDR3 is TGCGCCAGCAGCTTGGTCGGGGGGATCAATGAAAAACTGTTTTTT. Translated, it gives CASSLVGGINEKLFF. Complete variable domain (other parts from reference TRBV5-1 and TRBJ1-4): KAGVTQTPRYLIKTRGQQVTLSCSPISGHRSVSWYQQTPGQGLQFLFEYFSETQRNKGNFPGRFSGRQFSNSRSEMNVSTLELGDSALYLCASSLVGGINEKLFFGSGTQLSVL.

J is TRBJ1-1 and V is TRBV4-1; 8 positions agree with TRBD1. The CDR3 totals 15 residues. The germline CDR1 and CDR2 sequences are MGHRA and YSYEKL. The J segment lost 0 bases and the V segment lost 5 bases, leaving 5 bases of the junction unmatched. The chain's CDR3 is CASSYRGGMNTEAFF. The CDR3 coding sequence is TGCGCCAGCAGCTACAGGGGGGGGATGAACACTGAAGCTTTCTTT.

The chain carries TRBV7-3 and TRBJ2-5; the match to TRBD2 covers 10 bases. V trimming: 5 bases; J trimming: 2 bases; junction bases outside the gene matches: 5. The CDR3 loop spans 15 amino acids. Per germline, CDR1 SGHTA and CDR2 FQGTGA. As DNA, the CDR3 is TGTGCCAGCAGCCAAGCGGGGGGGCCTCAAGAGACCCAGTACTTC. The encoded protein is CASSQAGGPQETQYF.

This CDR3 is CASSPIGGPGGGTGELFF. Here the CDR3 DNA reads TGTGCCAGCAGCCCCATTGGTGGTCCCGGGGGGGGCACCGGGGAGCTGTTTTTT. The chain has TRBV5-4 and TRBJ2-2; 8 nucleotides agree with TRBD2. Per germline, CDR1 SGHNT and CDR2 YYREEE (reference sequence). The CDR3 contains 18 residues. V lost 4 bases and J lost 4; bases outside the gene matches: 15.

The chain combines TRBV30 with TRBJ2-2; D gene ambiguous. V was clipped by 4 bases and J by 2 bases, with 8 bases between them. The V gene's germline CDR1 is GTSNPN and CDR2 SVGIG (reference sequence). The CDR3 totals 13 residues. Here the CDR3 DNA reads TGTGCCTGGATCTCGGTAAACACCGGGGAGCTGTTTTTT. Its protein product is CAWISVNTGELFF.

The chain is built from TRBV30 and TRBJ2-7; weak D call: TRBD1 (6 bases). The germline gives CDR1 GTSNPN, CDR2 SVGIG (reference sequence). Trimming removed 3 bases from V and 2 bases from J, with 17 bases in between. The CDR3 covers 15 residues. CDR3 nucleotide sequence: TGTGCCTGGAGCCCCGTCCGAGACAGGACCTACGAGCAGTACTTC. Its protein product is CAWSPVRDRTYEQYF.

V usage is TRBV6-5 and J usage is TRBJ1-5; D may be TRBD1 (5 bases). With 5 bases removed from V and 2 bases from J, the gap between germline ends came to 10 bases. Germline V lookup: CDR1 MNHEY, CDR2 SVGAGI. CDR3 length: 14 amino acids. CDR3 in DNA: TGTGCCAGCAGTCGCCGGGACGGCAATCAGCCCCAGCATTTT. Translating gives CASSRRDGNQPQHF.

This chain uses TRBV7-2 with TRBJ1-2; D unclear. Looked up from germline, CDR1 is SGHTA and CDR2 is FQGNSA. The CDR3 covers 12 residues. The germline V and J ends were trimmed by 5 bases and 6 bases, with 10 bases remaining between them. CDR3 loop: CASSPRRDGYTF. CDR3 coding DNA: TGTGCCAGCAGCCCGAGGCGCGATGGCTACACCTTC.

The rearrangement joins TRBV4-2 to TRBJ2-1, with D unresolved. Per the germline V gene, CDR1 is LGHNA and CDR2 is YNFKEQ. V dropped 5 bases and J dropped 4 bases, with 6 bases sitting between them. The CDR3 has 12 amino acids. The CDR3 DNA reads as TGTGCCAGCAGCGGGCAGTACAATGAGCAGTTCTTC. This gives the protein CASSGQYNEQFF.

The chain has TRBV13 and TRBJ1-1; a possible D gene is TRBD1 (6 bases). Germline CDR1 PRHDT, CDR2 FYEKMQ (reference sequence). CDR3 length: 15 residues. Trimming left V 5 bases short and J 0 bases short, with 13 bases between. CDR3 sequence (DNA): TGTGCCAGCAGCCGACTCAGGGACATGAACACTGAAGCTTTCTTT. This gives the protein CASSRLRDMNTEAFF.

V usage is TRBV10-3 and J usage is TRBJ1-2; D is unresolved. The CDR3 length is 14 residues. Germline values: CDR1 ENHRY, CDR2 SYGVKD. Between the trimmed V and J ends, which lost 2 bases and 4 bases, there was a span of 11 bases. As DNA, the CDR3 is TGTGCCATCAGTGAGCCGGGCCTCGGCTATGGCTACACCTTC. Its translation: CAISEPGLGYGYTF.

The gene calls are TRBV5-6 and TRBJ2-5, with 16 nucleotides matching TRBD2. Trimming cost V 5 bases and J 4 bases; bases outside gene matches: 8. Germline V gene data show CDR1 as SGHDT and CDR2 as YYEEEE. This CDR3 comprises 17 residues. The CDR3 here is CASRPPGLAGGVETQYF. In DNA, the CDR3 is TGTGCCAGCAGACCCCCGGGACTAGCGGGGGGGGTAGAGACCCAGTACTTC.

The rearrangement joins TRBV5-1 to TRBJ2-3; 12 nucleotides align to TRBD2. After removal of 4 bases from V and 0 bases from J, the junction contained 9 bases not matched to a gene. Germline CDR1 reads SGHRS; CDR2 reads YFSETQ. CDR3 length equals 18 residues. Here the CDR3 DNA reads TGCGCCAGCAGCCCAGGACTAGCGGGGTATTCTAGCACAGATACGCAGTATTTT. Protein sequence: CASSPGLAGYSSTDTQYF.

Comment on this clone: A junction boundary mismatches the germline segment, possibly from a read error. V is TRBV7-7 and J is TRBJ2-2; TRBD2 matches at 10 bases. The CDR3 sequence is 16 residues long. Germline V gene sequence: CDR1 SSHAT, CDR2 FNYEAQ (reference sequence). The CDR3 protein is CASSLAGGVNTGELFF. The CDR3 nucleotides read TGTGCTAGCAGCTTAGCGGGGGGCGTGAACACCGGGGAGCTGTTTTTT.

This chain links TRBV4-2 with TRBJ1-1; 7 positions match TRBD1. CDR1 LGHNA and CDR2 YNFKEQ come from the germline V gene. V shed 0 bases and J 5 bases; nucleotides not matched to a gene: 6. The CDR3 has 15 amino acids. The CDR3 bases are TGTGCCAGCAGCCAAGATGGAGGGGGCGGAACTGAAGCTTTCTTT. Protein product: CASSQDGGGGTEAFF.

The rearrangement uses TRBV13 and TRBJ1-1, with 9 bases aligning to TRBD1. The CDR3 totals 15 residues. Looked up from germline, CDR1 is PRHDT and CDR2 is FYEKMQ (reference sequence). V shed 0 bases and J 10 bases; nucleotides not matched to a gene: 9. This chain's CDR3 is CASSLGPDRGVRAFF. In DNA form, the CDR3 reads TGTGCCAGCAGCTTAGGCCCAGACAGGGGGGTACGAGCTTTCTTT.

This clone was recorded only once. V usage is TRBV19 and J usage is TRBJ2-7; 7 bases are shared with TRBD1. This CDR3 has 13 amino acids. Germline V lookup: CDR1 LNHDA, CDR2 SQIVND (reference sequence). V was clipped by 6 bases and J by 4 bases; unmatched bases: 6. The CDR3 loop is CASSPGQSYEQYF. The CDR3 DNA reads as TGTGCCAGTAGCCCGGGACAGAGTTACGAGCAGTACTTC.

This clone was seen only once. The V gene is TRBV3-1 (or the pseudogene TRBV3-2), the J gene TRBJ2-1; D uncertain. The V gene lost 0 bases and the J gene lost 9 bases, with 12 bases spanning the gap. CDR1 is LGHDT and CDR2 is YNNKEL in the germline V gene (reference sequence). This CDR3 has 14 amino acids. CDR3 DNA: TGTGCCAGCAGCCAAGAGGTTTTATTGCGTGAGCAGTTCTTC. This codes for CASSQEVLLREQFF.

Here the CDR3 DNA reads TGTGCCATCAGGACAGGGGGCGCAACTAATGAAAAACTGTTTTTT. Its translation is CAIRTGGATNEKLFF. The chain uses TRBV10-3 and TRBJ1-4; 10 bases agree with TRBD1. The germline gives CDR1 ENHRY, CDR2 SYGVKD. This CDR3 comprises 15 residues. V gave up 6 bases and J gave up 0 bases; unmatched junction bases: 1.

The chain carries TRBV19 and TRBJ2-1; either TRBD1 or TRBD2 may supply D (5 bases each). The CDR3 is 16 residues long. V was pared by 3 bases and J by 0 bases, with 12 bases between. Germline assignment: CDR1 LNHDA and CDR2 SQIVND (reference sequence). As DNA, the CDR3 is TGTGCCAGTAGTATGACGGGGCCTAGCTCCTACAATGAGCAGTTCTTC. Translated, it gives CASSMTGPSSYNEQFF.